This TCR beta chain was captured in a study of blood T cell repertoires in COVID-19. Across the whole study: The samples span acute and convalescent COVID-19 from the United States, Italy and Spain. The cDNA or gDNA used as material had been derived from T cells, B-cell-depleted T cells, or PBMCs.

Generated by immunoSEQ multiplex PCR, the TCRdb table keeps only in-frame clones and is missing some. Of fewer than 350,000 clones in the sample, about nine tenths were seen once. Trimming left V 4 bases short and J 4 bases short, with 18 bases between. CDR1 and CDR2 from the germline V gene are SGHNT and YYREEE (reference sequence). The CDR3 covers 16 residues. The genes are TRBV5-4 and TRBJ2-1; D may be TRBD2 (6 bases). The source of this sequence is a woman aged 30 to 39 with acute COVID-19. What was sequenced was PBMCs or T cells enriched from blood (not recorded which). CDR3 region: CASSQGARGLYNEQFF. CDR3 nucleotide sequence: TGTGCCAGCAGCCAGGGCGCGAGGGGACTGTACAATGAGCAGTTCTTC. The full variable domain, its missing parts supplied by reference TRBV5-4 and TRBJ2-1, is ETGVTQSPTHLIKTRGQQVTLRCSSQSGHNTVSWYQQALGQGPQFIFQYYREEENGRGNFPPRFSGLQFPNYSSELNVNALELDDSALYLCASSQGARGLYNEQFFGPGTRLTVL.